The entry below describes one T cell receptor beta chain. Its antigen remains unknown. TCRdb keeps only in-frame clones here, not all; method: immunoSEQ multiplex PCR. The table lists 2 million to 2.5 million clones, more than 90% of them singletons, with roughly 0.13% in the top ten. Germline V gene lookup returns CDR1 MNHNS and CDR2 SASEGT. V lost 4 bases, J lost 8 bases, and 6 bases stayed unmatched. The CDR3 extends over 13 amino acids. This record comes from a study of shared clonotypes between healthy human individuals. The study's findings and limits: Naive subsets typically showed greater estimated richness than memory subsets.

The material sequenced was naive CD4+ T cells sorted from blood. Regarding subset: CD45RA+ positively selected. The gene calls are TRBV6-1 and TRBJ1-2, with 8 bases that match TRBD1. This clonotype was sampled from a man between 18 and 35 years old in good health. The CDR3 DNA sequence: TGTGCCAGCAGTGCTGAGACAGGGGTCGGCTACACCTTC. It translates to CASSAETGVGYTF.